The 15 T cell receptor beta chains below were found in one sample sequenced in a study of blood T cell repertoires in COVID-19. Profiling relied on immunoSEQ multiplex PCR, and the TCRdb table lists in-frame clones only, not all of them. This sample has about 160,000 clones, with roughly 85% found just once. Sequencing was done on a sample of peripheral blood. These TCRs come from a middle-aged man with acute or convalescent COVID-19.

The count of this clone is one. V and J are TRBV3-1 (or the pseudogene TRBV3-2) and TRBJ1-6; D perhaps matches TRBD1 (5 bases). This CDR3 comprises 15 residues. CDR1 is LGHDT and CDR2 is YNNKEL in the germline V gene (reference sequence). Trimming took off 1 base at V and 7 bases at J, with 11 bases between the two ends. CDR3 sequence: CASSQVDRQNSPLHF. DNA of the CDR3: TGTGCCAGCAGCCAAGTTGACAGACAAAATTCACCCCTCCACTTT.

The chain employs TRBV5-1 and TRBJ2-1, with D possibly TRBD1 on 6 matching bases. Per the germline V gene, CDR1 is SGHRS and CDR2 is YFSETQ. The V and J ends lost 6 bases and 6 bases respectively, with 13 bases between them. This CDR3 spans 13 amino acids. The CDR3 bases are TGCGCCAGCAAGACAGGCCCCTTCAATGAGCAGTTCTTC. Its protein product is CASKTGPFNEQFF.

The sample holds one count of this clone. This sequence joins TRBV11-1 and TRBJ2-1, with 8 bases lining up with TRBD2. There are 15 residues in the CDR3. Per the germline V gene, CDR1 is SGHAT and CDR2 is FQDESV (reference sequence). Trimming removed 4 bases from V and 5 bases from J; junction bases left unmatched: 7. In nucleotides, the CDR3 is TGTGCCAGCAGCTACCCCGGGGGGGCCCACAATGAGCAGTTCTTC. It yields the protein CASSYPGGAHNEQFF.

The CDR3 here is CASGQDFNQPQHF. The CDR3 nucleotides read TGTGCCAGTGGACAGGACTTCAATCAGCCCCAGCATTTT. This chain connects TRBV6-5 to TRBJ1-5; the match to TRBD1 covers 7 bases. V trimming: 9 bases; J trimming: 3 bases; junction bases outside the gene matches: 5. The CDR3 consists of 13 residues. Germline-derived CDR1 and CDR2 are MNHEY and SVGAGI.

The rearrangement links TRBV2 to TRBJ1-5; 12 nucleotides align to TRBD1. The CDR3 length is 15 residues. With V trimmed by 5 bases and J by 6 bases, 5 bases remained unmatched. CDR1 and CDR2 from the germline V gene are SNHLY and FYNNEI. CDR3 loop: CASSPGTGGGQPQHF. The CDR3 region has the DNA TGTGCCAGCAGTCCCGGGACAGGGGGCGGTCAGCCCCAGCATTTT.

The V gene is TRBV4-1, the J gene TRBJ2-7; TRBD1 matches at 12 bases. V dropped 2 bases and J dropped 10; count of bases not matched to a gene: 9. The germline V gene has CDR1 MGHRA and CDR2 YSYEKL. CDR3 length: 15 amino acids. CDR3 bases: TGCGCCAGCAGCCAAAGCCCCGGGACAGGGGGCAGACAGTACTTC. Translated, it gives CASSQSPGTGGRQYF.

The chain carries TRBV5-8 and TRBJ1-5, with D unclear. The V end lost 4 bases, the J end lost 0 bases, and 11 bases lay between the germline ends. Germline assignment: CDR1 SGHTS and CDR2 YDEGEE. The CDR3 consists of 15 residues. CDR3 sequence (DNA): TGTGCCAGCAGCCCGATCTTGAGTAGCAATCAGCCCCAGCATTTT. It is translated as CASSPILSSNQPQHF.

This chain uses TRBV28 with TRBJ2-3, with TRBD1 matching 8 bases. Germline assignment: CDR1 MDHEN and CDR2 SYDVKM. V was pared by 3 bases and J by 4 bases, with 6 bases of the junction left unmatched. The CDR3 covers 15 residues. The CDR3 DNA follows: TGTGCCAGCAGTTTTAGTGACAGGGGCCCAGATACGCAGTATTTT. Residues: CASSFSDRGPDTQYF.

This chain connects TRBV27 to TRBJ1-6; D may be TRBD1 (6 bases). Deletions cut 6 bases from V and 6 bases from J, with 21 bases between. The CDR3 is 17 amino acids. CDR1 and CDR2 from the germline V gene are MNHEY and SMNVEV (reference sequence). The CDR3 sequence: CASRRPPGHNFNSPLHF. The CDR3 DNA reads as TGTGCCAGCAGAAGGCCTCCGGGACATAATTTTAATTCACCCCTCCACTTT.

This clone was observed a single time. The chain couples TRBV29-1 to TRBJ2-2, with D perhaps matching TRBD1 (6 bases). The CDR3 has 16 amino acids. Germline CDR1 reads SQVTM; CDR2 reads ANQGSEA. V shed 3 bases and J shed 4 bases, with 18 bases lying between them. CDR3 sequence: CSVEGPGHRGTGELFF. The CDR3 DNA reads TGCAGCGTTGAGGGGCCGGGACACCGAGGCACCGGGGAGCTGTTTTTT.

V and J are TRBV30 and TRBJ2-7; 12 bases map to TRBD1. Trimming took 3 bases from V and 7 from J; bases not matched to a gene: 10. The germline CDR1 and CDR2 sequences are GTSNPN and SVGIG (reference sequence). The CDR3 is 15 residues long. CDR3 nucleotide sequence: TGTGCCTGGAGCCCCTCCGGGACAGGGGGCCGAGAGCAGTACTTC. It codes for CAWSPSGTGGREQYF.

The chain recombines TRBV5-8 with TRBJ2-7, with a possible D match to TRBD1 (6 bases). Trimming stripped 0 bases from V and 3 bases from J, with 13 bases between. Germline V gene lookup returns CDR1 SGHTS and CDR2 YDEGEE. This CDR3 spans 15 amino acids. The CDR3 region is CASSLGPGQLYEQYF. Here the CDR3 DNA reads TGTGCCAGCAGCTTGGGCCCGGGACAACTCTACGAGCAGTACTTC.

The rearrangement joins TRBV5-1 to TRBJ2-7, with 12 bases aligning to TRBD1. From germline, CDR1 is SGHRS and CDR2 YFSETQ. This CDR3 contains 16 residues. The V gene end was trimmed by 4 bases and the J gene end by 6 bases; junction bases not matched to a gene: 11. This CDR3 reads CASSAQGTGGQGEQYF. The CDR3 DNA is TGCGCCAGCAGCGCCCAAGGGACAGGGGGCCAAGGCGAGCAGTACTTC.

This clone was observed once. This sequence joins TRBV7-2 and TRBJ2-5; TRBD1 matches 9 bases. CDR1 SGHTA and CDR2 FQGNSA come from the germline V gene. Losses at the gene ends were 5 bases for V and 3 bases for J; bases not matched to a gene: 4. The CDR3 runs 14 residues. DNA for the CDR3: TGTGCCAGCAGCCCACAGGGGGCGGAAGAGACCCAGTACTTC. Protein: CASSPQGAEETQYF.

The chain links TRBV5-1 to TRBJ1-1; 9 bases map to TRBD1. From germline, CDR1 is SGHRS and CDR2 YFSETQ. The CDR3 runs 14 residues. The V segment lost 4 bases and the J segment 4 bases; nucleotides outside the gene matches: 5. The CDR3 nucleotides are TGCGCCAGCAGCCGGGGACAGGGTGGCACTGAAGCTTTCTTT. Its translation is CASSRGQGGTEAFF.